This TCR beta chain was captured in a study of blood T cell repertoires in COVID-19 (dated by TCRdb to 2018 to 2021). Looking at the study overall: Collaborator samples came from the United States, Italy and Spain and covered acute and convalescent phases of COVID-19. The prospective study material was composed of cDNA or gDNA derived from T cells, B-cell-depleted T cells, or PBMCs. Deeply sampled blood TCRbeta repertoires from subjects exposed to, actively infected with, or recovered from COVID-19 were included in the dataset. The repertoires were released in a freely available public database intended as a resource for research on the immune response to SARS-CoV-2. The samples were drawn from the first 160 participants of the ongoing ImmuneRACE study and from 950 to 1,500 subjects provided by 6 global collaborators. Nearly every sample came with metadata listing a de-identified subject ID, COVID-19 status, age in years and sex. HLA class I and class II types, where available, came from metadata supplied by the sample provider rather than from assay-based typing.

Study-wide findings and limitations: How much clinical and demographic metadata was included differed by source and by participant, and the metadata was provided uncurated.

The CDR3 runs 17 amino acids, cysteine and phenylalanine included. Kept here is only the CDR3 DNA, which spans 51 bases and is read in frame from base 1. Trimming leaves V shorter by 4 bases and J shorter by 7 bases, with the junction holding 10 bases beyond the gene matches. CDR1 SGHDT and CDR2 YYEEEE are derived from the germline V gene. TCRbeta CDR3 regions were amplified from genomic DNA using the immunoSEQ Assay, a bias-controlled multiplex PCR. Per the source publication's procedure: The number of nucleated cells in each sample was estimated by amplification of reference gene primers within the assay. Sequence reads were collapsed and filtered to measure the absolute abundance of every unique TCRbeta CDR3 rearrangement. For each sample, productive Simpson clonality was calculated as the square root of Simpson's diversity index over productive rearrangements. The table comes from immuneACCESS by way of TCRdb, which keeps in-frame sequences with V and J called. Part of the clones is missing from these tables; in studies checked, under half for an unresolved V gene and the rest for unknown reasons. The DNA was the basis for D and trimming; V, J and clone size are from that table. The sample table holds around 430,000 clones, of which 87% were seen once. About 10% of the sample lies in the top ten.

Participants in the prospective study were enrolled through a virtual design, were aged about 18 to 89 years, and lived in some 24 United States geographic areas. Cohort assignment in the prospective study relied on participant-reported clinical history from a screening survey and a study questionnaire. For ImmuneRACE Cohort 3, a participant was defined as recovered based on two consecutive negative NP/OP PCR tests, clearance by a healthcare professional, or resolution of symptoms. In the prospective study, whole blood, serum and a nasopharyngeal or oropharyngeal swab were collected from each participant by mobile phlebotomists. Additional blood draws and questionnaires over an approximately 2-month period could optionally be provided by prospective study participants. Blood samples from the prospective study were shipped frozen or at room temperature prior to DNA extraction. Note on this clone: This receptor's antigen is unknown. No quality values exist for individual bases; no much larger clone is one base distant.

The rearrangement joined TRBV5-6 to TRBJ2-1; 14 bases in the middle match TRBD2. This receptor was identified in a woman aged 45-65 years who had recovered from COVID-19. Sequencing was performed on PBMCs or T cells enriched from blood (not recorded which). The base sequence is TGTGCCAGCAGCGAAGAGACTAGCGGGGGGGCGTGGAATGAGCAGTTCTTC. Translated, it gives CASSEETSGGAWNEQFF.